Sequencing of this T cell receptor beta chain was carried out in a study of cytomegalovirus exposure and HLA in healthy donors. Study-level results: As a later analysis showed, a missense DCLRE1C variant was linked to trimming of TCR beta V- and J-genes. Prediction of most subjects' HLA-A and HLA-B alleles by TCR beta sequences was reportedly accurate. In vitro data verified a few CMV-associated chains as specific for CMV antigens.

A few counts support this clone. Antigen unknown. V lost 1 base, J lost 7 bases, and 6 bases stayed unmatched. The V gene's germline CDR1 is SQVTM and CDR2 ANQGSEA. This CDR3 has 13 residues. The PCR had 60 Vbeta and 13 Jbeta primers. This table comes from immunoSEQ multiplex PCR, and its TCRdb copy is limited to in-frame clones, with some not included. This table holds about 120,000 clones, 15% to 20% found once. When sampled, the donors appeared nominally healthy, though they likely had unrecorded immune exposures. The clonotype originates from a female donor in good health and CMV-seropositive. The genes are TRBV29-1 and TRBJ1-2; 7 positions match TRBD1. Sequenced sample: PBMCs. CDR3 loop: CSVEGSGGGGYTF. CDR3 bases: TGCAGCGTTGAAGGGTCAGGGGGTGGTGGCTACACCTTC.